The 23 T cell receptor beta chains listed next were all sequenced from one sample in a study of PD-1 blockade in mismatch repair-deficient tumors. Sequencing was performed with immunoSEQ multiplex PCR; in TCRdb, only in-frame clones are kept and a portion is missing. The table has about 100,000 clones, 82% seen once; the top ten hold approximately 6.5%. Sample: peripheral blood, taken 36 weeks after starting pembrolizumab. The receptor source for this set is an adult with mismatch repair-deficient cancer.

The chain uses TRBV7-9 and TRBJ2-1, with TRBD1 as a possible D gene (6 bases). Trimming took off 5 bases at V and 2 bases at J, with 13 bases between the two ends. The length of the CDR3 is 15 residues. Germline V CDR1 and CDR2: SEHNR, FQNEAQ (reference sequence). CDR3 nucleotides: TGTGCCAGCAGCGTCTACCGGGACACCTACAATGAGCAGTTCTTC. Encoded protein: CASSVYRDTYNEQFF.

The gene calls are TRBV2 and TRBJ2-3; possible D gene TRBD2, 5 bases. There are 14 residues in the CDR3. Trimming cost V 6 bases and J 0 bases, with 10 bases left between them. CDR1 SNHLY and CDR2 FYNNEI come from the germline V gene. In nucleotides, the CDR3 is TGTGCCAGCAGAAGCGGATCTAGCACAGATACGCAGTATTTT. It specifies CASRSGSSTDTQYF.

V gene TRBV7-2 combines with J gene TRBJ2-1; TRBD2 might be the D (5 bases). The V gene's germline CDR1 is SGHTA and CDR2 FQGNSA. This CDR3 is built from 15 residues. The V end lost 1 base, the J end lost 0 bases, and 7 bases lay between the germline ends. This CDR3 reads CASSLGLSSYNEQFF. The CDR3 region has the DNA TGTGCCAGCAGCTTAGGACTAAGCTCCTACAATGAGCAGTTCTTC. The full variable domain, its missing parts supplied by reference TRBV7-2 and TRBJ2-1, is GAGVSQSPSNKVTEKGKDVELRCDPISGHTALYWYRQSLGQGLEFLIYFQGNSAPDKSGLPSDRFSAERTGGSVSTLTIQRTQQEDSAVYLCASSLGLSSYNEQFFGPGTRLTVL.

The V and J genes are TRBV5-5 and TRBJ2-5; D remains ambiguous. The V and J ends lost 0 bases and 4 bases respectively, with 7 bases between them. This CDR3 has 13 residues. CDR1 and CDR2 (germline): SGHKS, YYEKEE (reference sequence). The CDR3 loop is CASSLEGIETQYF. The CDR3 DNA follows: TGTGCCAGCAGCTTGGAAGGGATAGAGACCCAGTACTTC.

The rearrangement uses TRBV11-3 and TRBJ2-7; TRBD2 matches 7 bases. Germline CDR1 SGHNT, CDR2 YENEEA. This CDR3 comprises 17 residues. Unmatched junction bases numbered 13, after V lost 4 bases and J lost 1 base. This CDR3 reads CASSSTPLGTMSYEQYF. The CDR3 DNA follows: TGTGCCAGCAGCTCTACCCCCTTAGGGACTATGTCCTACGAGCAGTACTTC.

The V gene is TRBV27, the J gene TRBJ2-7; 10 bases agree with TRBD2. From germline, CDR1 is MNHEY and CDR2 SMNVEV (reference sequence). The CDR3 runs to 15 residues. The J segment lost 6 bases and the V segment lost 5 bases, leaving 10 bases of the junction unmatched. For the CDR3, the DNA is TGTGCCAGCAGTACGCTAGCGGGAGTCGTCCTCGAGCAGTACTTC. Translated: CASSTLAGVVLEQYF.

The CDR3 DNA sequence: TGTGCCAGCTCACCAAATTCGACCGTGAACACTGAAGCTTTCTTT. As protein: CASSPNSTVNTEAFF. The genes are TRBV18 and TRBJ1-1; D remains ambiguous. Germline V gene data show CDR1 as KGHSH and CDR2 as LQKENI. Deletions cut 2 bases from V and 0 bases from J, with 10 bases between. The CDR3 contains 15 residues. Looking up the rest from reference TRBV18 and TRBJ1-1 gives the full variable domain: NAGVMQNPRHLVRRRGQEARLRCSPMKGHSHVYWYRQLPEEGLKFMVYLQKENIIDESGMPKERFSAEFPKEGPSILRIQQVVRGDSAAYFCASSPNSTVNTEAFFGQGTRLTVV.

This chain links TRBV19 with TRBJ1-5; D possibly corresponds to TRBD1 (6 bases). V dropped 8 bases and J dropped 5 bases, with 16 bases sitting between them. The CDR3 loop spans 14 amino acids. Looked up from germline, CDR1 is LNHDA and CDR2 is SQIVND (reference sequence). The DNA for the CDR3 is TGTGCCAGTCAATTTAGGGCAGGGGATCAGCCCCAGCATTTT. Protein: CASQFRAGDQPQHF.

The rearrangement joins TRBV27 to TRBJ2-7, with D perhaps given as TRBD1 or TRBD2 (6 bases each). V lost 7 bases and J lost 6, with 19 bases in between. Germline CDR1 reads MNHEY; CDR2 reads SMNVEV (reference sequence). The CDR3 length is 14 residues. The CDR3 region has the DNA TGTGCCAGCAATCATCGTGGAGGGGGAGGCGAGCAGTACTTC. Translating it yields CASNHRGGGGEQYF.

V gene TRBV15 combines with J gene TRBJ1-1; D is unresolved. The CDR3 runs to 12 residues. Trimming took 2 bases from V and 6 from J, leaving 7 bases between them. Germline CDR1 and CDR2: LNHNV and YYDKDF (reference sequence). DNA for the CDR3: TGTGCCACCAGCAGACTCGGGTCTGAAGCTTTCTTT. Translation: CATSRLGSEAFF.

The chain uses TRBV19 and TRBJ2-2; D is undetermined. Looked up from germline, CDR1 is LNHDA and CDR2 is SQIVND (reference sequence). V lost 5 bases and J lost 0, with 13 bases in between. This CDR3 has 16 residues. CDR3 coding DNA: TGTGCCAGTAGTCCCAAGGGCCTCACGAACACCGGGGAGCTGTTTTTT. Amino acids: CASSPKGLTNTGELFF.

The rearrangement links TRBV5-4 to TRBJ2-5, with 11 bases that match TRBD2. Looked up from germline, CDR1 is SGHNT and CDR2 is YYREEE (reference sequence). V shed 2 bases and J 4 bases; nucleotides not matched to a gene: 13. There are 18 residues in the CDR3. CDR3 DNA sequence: TGTGCCAGCAGCTTAGGTGGGAATAGCGGGAGGGCCGGAGAGACCCAGTACTTC. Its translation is CASSLGGNSGRAGETQYF.

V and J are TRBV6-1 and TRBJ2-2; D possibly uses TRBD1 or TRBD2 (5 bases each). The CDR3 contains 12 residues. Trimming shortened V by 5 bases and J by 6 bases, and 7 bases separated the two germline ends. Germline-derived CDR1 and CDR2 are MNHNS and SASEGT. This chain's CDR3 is CASSRGPGELFF. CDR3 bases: TGTGCCAGCAGTCGGGGACCCGGGGAGCTGTTTTTT.

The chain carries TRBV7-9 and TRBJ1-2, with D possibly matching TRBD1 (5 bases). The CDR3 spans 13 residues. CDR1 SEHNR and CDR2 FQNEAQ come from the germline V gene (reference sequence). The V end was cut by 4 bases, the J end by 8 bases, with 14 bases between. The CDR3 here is CASSSTTGLGYTF. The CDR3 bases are TGTGCCAGCAGCTCAACTACGGGGCTCGGCTACACCTTC.

This chain's CDR3 is CASSTGVGDEQFF. Here the CDR3 DNA reads TGTGCCAGTAGCACCGGCGTGGGCGATGAGCAGTTCTTC. The rearrangement joins TRBV19 to TRBJ2-1; D is unresolved. Germline lookup yields CDR1 LNHDA and CDR2 SQIVND (reference sequence). V lost 6 bases and J 8 bases, leaving 14 bases between the germline ends. The CDR3 covers 13 residues.

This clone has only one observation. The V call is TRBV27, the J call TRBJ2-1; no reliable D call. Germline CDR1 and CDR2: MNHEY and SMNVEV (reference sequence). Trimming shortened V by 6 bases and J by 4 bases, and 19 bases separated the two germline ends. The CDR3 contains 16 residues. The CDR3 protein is CASRPDTTLRYNEQFF. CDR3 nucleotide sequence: TGTGCCAGCAGACCTGACACCACATTGAGGTACAATGAGCAGTTCTTC.

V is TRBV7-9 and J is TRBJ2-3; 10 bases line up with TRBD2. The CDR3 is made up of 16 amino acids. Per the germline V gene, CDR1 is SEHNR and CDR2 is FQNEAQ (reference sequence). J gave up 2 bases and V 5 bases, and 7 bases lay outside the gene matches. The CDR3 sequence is CASSVGLAANTDTQYF. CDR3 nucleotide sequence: TGTGCCAGCAGCGTAGGACTAGCGGCAAACACAGATACGCAGTATTTT.

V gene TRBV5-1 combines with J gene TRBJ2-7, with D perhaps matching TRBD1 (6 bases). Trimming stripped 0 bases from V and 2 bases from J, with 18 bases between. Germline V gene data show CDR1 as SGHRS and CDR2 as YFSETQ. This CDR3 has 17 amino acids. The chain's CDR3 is CASSLGSGQLIAYEQYF. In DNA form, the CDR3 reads TGCGCCAGCAGCTTGGGGTCGGGACAACTAATAGCCTACGAGCAGTACTTC.

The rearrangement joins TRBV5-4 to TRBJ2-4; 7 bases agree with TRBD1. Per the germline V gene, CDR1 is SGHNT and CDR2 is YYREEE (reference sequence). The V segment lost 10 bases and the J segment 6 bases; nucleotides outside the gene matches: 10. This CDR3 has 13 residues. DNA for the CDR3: TGTGCCTCCACGACAGGGTTGGCAAACATTCAGTACTTC. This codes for CASTTGLANIQYF. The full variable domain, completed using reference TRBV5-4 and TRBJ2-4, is ETGVTQSPTHLIKTRGQQVTLRCSSQSGHNTVSWYQQALGQGPQFIFQYYREEENGRGNFPPRFSGLQFPNYSSELNVNALELDDSALYLCASTTGLANIQYFGAGTRLSVL.

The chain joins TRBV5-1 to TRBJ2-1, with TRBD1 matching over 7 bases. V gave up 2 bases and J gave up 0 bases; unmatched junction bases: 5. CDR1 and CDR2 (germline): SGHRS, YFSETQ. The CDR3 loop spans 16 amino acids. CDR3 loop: CASSFLQGSSYNEQFF. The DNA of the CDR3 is TGCGCCAGCAGCTTCCTACAGGGGAGCTCCTACAATGAGCAGTTCTTC.

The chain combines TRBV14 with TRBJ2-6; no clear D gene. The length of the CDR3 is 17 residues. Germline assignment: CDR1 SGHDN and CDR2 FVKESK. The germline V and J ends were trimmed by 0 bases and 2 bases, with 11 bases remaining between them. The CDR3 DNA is TGTGCCAGCAGCCAAGAATTTAGTCTCACTGGGGCCAACGTCCTGACTTTC. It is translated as CASSQEFSLTGANVLTF. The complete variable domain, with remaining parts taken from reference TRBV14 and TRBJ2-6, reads EAGVTQFPSHSVIEKGQTVTLRCDPISGHDNLYWYRRVMGKEIKFLLHFVKESKQDESGMPNNRFLAERTGGTYSTLKVQPAELEDSGVYFCASSQEFSLTGANVLTFGAGSRLTVL.

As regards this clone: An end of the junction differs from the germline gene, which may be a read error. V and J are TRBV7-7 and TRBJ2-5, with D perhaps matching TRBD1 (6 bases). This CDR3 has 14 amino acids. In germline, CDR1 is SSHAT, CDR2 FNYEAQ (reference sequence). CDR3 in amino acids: CASSFRTGRETQYF. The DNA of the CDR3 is TGTGCTAGCAGCTTTAGAACAGGGAGAGAGACCCAGTACTTC.

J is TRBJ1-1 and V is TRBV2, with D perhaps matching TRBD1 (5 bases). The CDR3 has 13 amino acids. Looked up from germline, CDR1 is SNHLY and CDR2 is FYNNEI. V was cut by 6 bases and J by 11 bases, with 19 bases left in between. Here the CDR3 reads CASREEGVFAAFF. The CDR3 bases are TGTGCCAGCAGGGAGGAAGGGGTCTTTGCCGCTTTCTTT.